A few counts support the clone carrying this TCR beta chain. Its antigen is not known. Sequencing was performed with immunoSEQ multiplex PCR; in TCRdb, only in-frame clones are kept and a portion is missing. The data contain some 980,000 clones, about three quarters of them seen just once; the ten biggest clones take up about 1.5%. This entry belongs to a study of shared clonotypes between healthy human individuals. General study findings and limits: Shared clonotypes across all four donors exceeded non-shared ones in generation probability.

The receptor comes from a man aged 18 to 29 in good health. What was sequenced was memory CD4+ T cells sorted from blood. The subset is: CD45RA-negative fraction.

The CDR3: CATKAGQNQPQHF. The DNA for the CDR3 is TGTGCCACCAAGGCAGGGCAGAATCAGCCCCAGCATTTT. The chain recombines TRBV6-1 with TRBJ1-5; TRBD1 is a possible D gene (5 bases). V was shortened by 10 bases and J by 4 bases, with 14 bases between the two germline ends. The CDR3 loop spans 13 amino acids. CDR1 and CDR2 from the germline V gene are MNHNS and SASEGT.